This entry lists 27 T cell receptor beta chains sequenced from one sample in a study of cytomegalovirus exposure and HLA in healthy donors. This PCR relied on a set of 60 Vbeta primers and 13 Jbeta primers. Generated by immunoSEQ multiplex PCR, the TCRdb table keeps only in-frame clones and is missing some. In the table there are 95,000 to 150,000 clones, more than 70% of which are singletons. The specimen sequenced was PBMCs. The receptors were sampled from a young man in good health and CMV-seronegative.

This clone occurred a few times. V is TRBV5-6 and J is TRBJ2-3; tentative D call: TRBD1 (6 bases). The CDR3 is made up of 13 amino acids. The germline gives CDR1 SGHDT, CDR2 YYEEEE. V lost 3 bases and J 5 bases, leaving 10 bases between the germline ends. CDR3 bases: TGTGCCAGCAGCTCAGCAGGGGTAGATACGCAGTATTTT. It specifies CASSSAGVDTQYF.

The chain links TRBV5-6 to TRBJ1-5; D not certain. The germline V gene has CDR1 SGHDT and CDR2 YYEEEE. This CDR3 is built from 13 residues. The ends were cut back, 0 bases at V and 4 bases at J, with 5 bases in the middle. The CDR3 sequence: CASSLGPNQPQHF. Written as DNA, the CDR3 is TGTGCCAGCAGCTTGGGGCCGAATCAGCCCCAGCATTTT.

This sequence joins TRBV19 and TRBJ1-1; the D is unclear. CDR1 is LNHDA, CDR2 SQIVND, per germline (reference sequence). The CDR3 runs 13 residues. The V end lost 3 bases, the J end lost 1 base, and 6 bases lay between the germline ends. CDR3 protein: CASSIGWNTEAFF. DNA of the CDR3: TGTGCCAGTAGTATCGGGTGGAACACTGAAGCTTTCTTT.

CDR3 residues: CATSDRVDSPLHF. The DNA of the CDR3 is TGTGCCACCTCGGACAGGGTGGATTCACCCCTCCACTTT. J is TRBJ1-6 and V is TRBV19; 8 bases fit TRBD1. This CDR3 comprises 13 residues. Losses at the gene ends were 10 bases for V and 8 bases for J; bases not matched to a gene: 7. Germline V gives CDR1 LNHDA, CDR2 SQIVND (reference sequence).

The V gene is TRBV11-2, the J gene TRBJ2-7; D perhaps matches TRBD1 (5 bases). CDR1 and CDR2 from the germline V gene are SGHAT and FQNNGV. The CDR3 covers 16 residues. Trimming took off 0 bases at V and 0 bases at J, with 12 bases between the two ends. CDR3 in DNA: TGTGCCAGCAGCTTAGAGTTCCAGGGCAGCTCCTACGAGCAGTACTTC. It yields the protein CASSLEFQGSSYEQYF.

V and J are TRBV5-4 and TRBJ2-7; 10 nucleotides line up with TRBD1. The CDR3 covers 14 residues. V lost 9 bases to trimming and J lost 2 bases; unmatched junction nucleotides: 8. Germline V lookup: CDR1 SGHNT, CDR2 YYREEE (reference sequence). CDR3 region: CATEWGQGPYEQYF. The DNA of the CDR3 is TGTGCCACCGAATGGGGACAGGGGCCCTACGAGCAGTACTTC. Based on the CDR3 plus reference TRBV5-4 and TRBJ2-7, the full variable domain is ETGVTQSPTHLIKTRGQQVTLRCSSQSGHNTVSWYQQALGQGPQFIFQYYREEENGRGNFPPRFSGLQFPNYSSELNVNALELDDSALYLCATEWGQGPYEQYFGPGTRLTVT.

The V and J genes are TRBV7-3 and TRBJ2-3, with 8 bases matching TRBD2. V dropped 5 bases and J dropped 4; count of bases not matched to a gene: 11. In germline, CDR1 is SGHTA, CDR2 FQGTGA. The CDR3 covers 16 residues. In nucleotides, the CDR3 is TGTGCCAGCAGCCGGGGCTTCTCCGGGGGGGCAGATACGCAGTATTTT. Protein sequence: CASSRGFSGGADTQYF.

The rearrangement links TRBV28 to TRBJ1-4; D perhaps matches TRBD1 (6 bases). V lost 4 bases and J 8 bases, leaving 8 bases between the germline ends. Per the germline V gene, CDR1 is MDHEN and CDR2 is SYDVKM. The CDR3 loop spans 12 amino acids. CDR3 nucleotides: TGTGCCAGCAGTTCAGGGGACGAAAAACTGTTTTTT. Its protein is CASSSGDEKLFF.

For this clone: A read error may produce the germline difference seen at one junction end. V gene TRBV7-9 combines with J gene TRBJ1-2, with 7 nucleotides matching TRBD1. Germline CDR1 and CDR2: SEHNR and FQNEAQ (reference sequence). The length of the CDR3 is 11 residues. The CDR3 is CSSSPGGGYTF. Written as DNA, the CDR3 is TGTTCCAGCAGCCCAGGGGGGGGCTACACCTTC. The full variable domain, its missing parts supplied by reference TRBV7-9 and TRBJ1-2, is DTGVSQNPRHKITKRGQNVTFRCDPISEHNRLYWYRQTLGQGPEFLTYFQNEAQLEKSRLLSDRFSAERPKGSFSTLEIQRTEQGDSAMYLCSSSPGGGYTFGSGTRLTVV.

The V gene is TRBV5-1, the J gene TRBJ2-2; D is uncertain. CDR3 size: 12 residues. The V and J ends lost 4 bases and 7 bases respectively, with 8 bases between them. The germline CDR1 and CDR2 sequences are SGHRS and YFSETQ. CDR3 nucleotide sequence: TGCGCCAGCAGCCCCGTATTCGGGGAGCTGTTTTTT. It yields the protein CASSPVFGELFF. Looking up the rest from reference TRBV5-1 and TRBJ2-2 gives the full variable domain: KAGVTQTPRYLIKTRGQQVTLSCSPISGHRSVSWYQQTPGQGLQFLFEYFSETQRNKGNFPGRFSGRQFSNSRSEMNVSTLELGDSALYLCASSPVFGELFFGEGSRLTVL.

The V and J genes are TRBV5-1 and TRBJ2-7; D is perhaps TRBD2 (6 bases). Germline-derived CDR1 and CDR2 are SGHRS and YFSETQ. The CDR3 length is 16 residues. Trimming stripped 0 bases from V and 1 base from J, with 14 bases between. The CDR3 bases are TGCGCCAGCAGCTTGGTCGGGGGAACTACTTCCTACGAGCAGTACTTC. This translates into CASSLVGGTTSYEQYF. Looking up the rest from reference TRBV5-1 and TRBJ2-7 gives the full variable domain: KAGVTQTPRYLIKTRGQQVTLSCSPISGHRSVSWYQQTPGQGLQFLFEYFSETQRNKGNFPGRFSGRQFSNSRSEMNVSTLELGDSALYLCASSLVGGTTSYEQYFGPGTRLTVT.

This clone has a handful of counts. The V gene is TRBV7-2, the J gene TRBJ2-3; D is perhaps TRBD2 (5 bases). The germline gives CDR1 SGHTA, CDR2 FQGNSA. Trimming took 1 base from V and 0 from J, leaving 5 bases between them. The CDR3 runs to 14 residues. As DNA, the CDR3 is TGTGCCAGCAGCTTAGGGACTAGCACAGATACGCAGTATTTT. It specifies CASSLGTSTDTQYF.

This clone was seen only a few times. The rearrangement joins TRBV18 to TRBJ1-5; 8 bases line up with TRBD1. Germline V gives CDR1 KGHSH, CDR2 LQKENI. The ends lost 4 bases at V and 9 bases at J; junction bases unmatched: 14. The CDR3 is 16 amino acids. CDR3 in DNA: TGTGCCAGCTCACGACAAGGACAGGGTCCCAAAGGGCCCCAGCATTTT. The encoded protein is CASSRQGQGPKGPQHF.

This chain's CDR3 is CASADNEQFF. The CDR3 bases are TGTGCCTCGGCGGACAATGAGCAGTTCTTC. This chain uses TRBV10-3 with TRBJ2-1; the D is unclear. CDR3 length equals 10 residues. The V gene lost 11 bases and the J gene lost 5 bases, with 7 bases spanning the gap. Germline CDR1 ENHRY, CDR2 SYGVKD.

This clone showed up just once. The gene calls are TRBV19 and TRBJ1-4; perhaps TRBD1 as D (5 bases). The CDR3 covers 15 residues. Germline V gene lookup returns CDR1 LNHDA and CDR2 SQIVND (reference sequence). V was shortened by 7 bases and J by 4 bases, with 16 bases between the two germline ends. The CDR3 here is CASKGTGVLNEKLFF. CDR3 nucleotides: TGTGCCAGTAAGGGAACAGGTGTTCTTAATGAAAAACTGTTTTTT.

This clone was observed a single time. The chain is built from TRBV6-5 and TRBJ2-5; TRBD2 matches 12 bases. The J call is in doubt because the DNA end fits TRBJ2-7 better. The germline gives CDR1 MNHEY, CDR2 SVGAGI. This CDR3 spans 14 amino acids. For the CDR3, the DNA is TGTGCCAGCAGTCGACTAGCGGGGGACGGCGAGCAGTACTTC. Translated: CASSRLAGDGEQYF.

The chain joins TRBV6-9 to TRBJ1-4; maybe TRBD1 (5 bases). With 1 base removed from V and 1 base from J, the gap between germline ends came to 16 bases. CDR1 and CDR2 (germline): MNHGY, SVAAGI. This CDR3 spans 18 amino acids. The CDR3 spells CASSYLGQGLVTNEKLFF. DNA for the CDR3: TGTGCCAGCAGTTATTTAGGGCAGGGCCTGGTAACTAATGAAAAACTGTTTTTT.

V is TRBV7-2 and J is TRBJ2-3; D remains ambiguous. V dropped 1 base and J dropped 6 bases, with 14 bases sitting between them. Germline loops: CDR1 SGHTA, CDR2 FQGNSA. The CDR3 is 15 residues long. CDR3 bases: TGTGCCAGCAGCTTAGAATCGGTGCGCCACGATACGCAGTATTTT. Amino acid sequence: CASSLESVRHDTQYF.

V is TRBV5-1 and J is TRBJ2-3, with 8 bases that match TRBD2. V shed 4 bases and J 1 base; nucleotides not matched to a gene: 2. CDR3 length: 14 amino acids. The germline CDR1 and CDR2 sequences are SGHRS and YFSETQ. This CDR3 is CASSGLAGTDTQYF. CDR3 coding DNA: TGCGCCAGCAGCGGACTAGCTGGCACAGATACGCAGTATTTT.

To note about this clone: A read error may produce the germline difference seen at one junction end. The chain links TRBV7-9 to TRBJ2-7; TRBD1 matches 9 bases. This CDR3 has 15 residues. Per the germline V gene, CDR1 is SEHNR and CDR2 is FQNEAQ (reference sequence). The DNA for the CDR3 is TGTTCCAGCAGCCCGGAACAGGGGGCAGGTCACGAGCAGTACTTC. Translating gives CSSSPEQGAGHEQYF.

J is TRBJ2-7 and V is TRBV18; no definite D call. Germline V lookup: CDR1 KGHSH, CDR2 LQKENI. The CDR3 contains 11 residues. Trimming removed 5 bases at V and 3 bases at J, with 5 bases between. Here the CDR3 DNA reads TGTGCCAGCTCAGCGGACTACGAGCAGTACTTC. It specifies CASSADYEQYF.

The chain joins TRBV7-2 to TRBJ1-1, with a tentative D call TRBD1 (6 bases). Trimming took off 3 bases at V and 5 bases at J, with 13 bases between the two ends. Germline values: CDR1 SGHTA, CDR2 FQGNSA. The CDR3 covers 14 residues. The CDR3 spells CASSFFGQHTEAFF. In DNA form, the CDR3 reads TGTGCCAGCAGCTTTTTCGGACAGCATACTGAAGCTTTCTTT.

V usage is TRBV14 and J usage is TRBJ2-3; 10 bases agree with TRBD2. This CDR3 comprises 15 residues. Looked up from germline, CDR1 is SGHDN and CDR2 is FVKESK. V was clipped by 4 bases and J by 0 bases; unmatched bases: 1. Written as DNA, the CDR3 is TGTGCCAGCAGCCCGGGACTAGCGAGCACAGATACGCAGTATTTT. It specifies CASSPGLASTDTQYF.

This clone showed up just a few times. The rearrangement uses TRBV4-1 and TRBJ2-1; TRBD2 might be the D (6 bases). V was pared by 0 bases and J by 5 bases, with 17 bases between. The germline gives CDR1 MGHRA, CDR2 YSYEKL. The length of the CDR3 is 17 residues. The CDR3: CASSQDSTGLGNNEQFF. CDR3 coding DNA: TGCGCCAGCAGCCAAGATTCAACGGGACTCGGAAACAATGAGCAGTTCTTC.

This chain joins TRBV7-3 and TRBJ2-5; 7 bases map to TRBD2. Per the germline V gene, CDR1 is SGHTA and CDR2 is FQGTGA. This CDR3 spans 14 amino acids. J gave up 12 bases and V 4 bases, and 14 bases lay outside the gene matches. CDR3 nucleotides: TGTGCCAGCAGCTCCCAGGGTGCGAGCGGGGCGGAGTACTTC. As protein: CASSSQGASGAEYF.

The chain recombines TRBV5-1 with TRBJ2-7; D perhaps matches TRBD1 (6 bases). Germline V gene data show CDR1 as SGHRS and CDR2 as YFSETQ. The V end lost 4 bases, the J end lost 3 bases, and 14 bases lay between the germline ends. The CDR3 contains 14 residues. The CDR3 DNA follows: TGCGCCAGCAGCGCCTGGGGACACAGCTACGAGCAGTACTTC. Encoded protein: CASSAWGHSYEQYF.

The chain couples TRBV10-3 to TRBJ1-6, with 8 bases lining up with TRBD1. The CDR3 consists of 16 residues. Germline V gene data show CDR1 as ENHRY and CDR2 as SYGVKD. V dropped 4 bases and J dropped 9; count of bases not matched to a gene: 11. CDR3 sequence: CAISATGAVDGSPLHF. The DNA of the CDR3 is TGTGCCATCAGTGCGACAGGGGCTGTGGACGGTTCACCCCTCCACTTT.